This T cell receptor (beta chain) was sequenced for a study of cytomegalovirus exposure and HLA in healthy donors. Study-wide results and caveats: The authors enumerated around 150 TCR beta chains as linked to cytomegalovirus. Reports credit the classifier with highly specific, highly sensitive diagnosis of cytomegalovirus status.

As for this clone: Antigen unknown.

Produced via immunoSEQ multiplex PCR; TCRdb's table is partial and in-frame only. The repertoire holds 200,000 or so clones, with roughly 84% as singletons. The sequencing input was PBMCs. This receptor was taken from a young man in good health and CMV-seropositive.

The CDR3, as DNA: TGTGCCAGCAGTGGATTACTGTTGAGCGGGGAGCTGTTTTTT. It is translated as CASSGLLLSGELFF. The chain links TRBV2 to TRBJ2-2; D not resolved. V lost 4 bases and J 7 bases, leaving 13 bases between the germline ends. The CDR3 extends over 14 amino acids. CDR1 SNHLY and CDR2 FYNNEI come from the germline V gene.